The 21 T cell receptor beta chains below come from one sample, sequenced in a study of T cell changes during pregnancy in multiple sclerosis. TCRdb's copy holds only in-frame clones and misses some; the assay was immunoSEQ multiplex PCR. This sample yields about 28,000 clones, of which about 88% are seen a single time; roughly 0.79% belongs to the top ten. Sequencing used CD4+ T cells from peripheral blood mononuclear cells, obtained in the second trimester of pregnancy. These receptors came from a female donor with multiple sclerosis, enrolled in a pregnancy study.

The gene calls are TRBV5-4 and TRBJ2-7; TRBD1 matches 8 bases. CDR1 SGHNT and CDR2 YYREEE come from the germline V gene (reference sequence). V shed 0 bases, J shed 4 bases, and the junction held 9 bases outside the gene matches. The CDR3 loop spans 16 amino acids. The CDR3 sequence is CASSLVVAGGGYEQYF. The DNA of the CDR3 is TGTGCCAGCAGCTTGGTGGTGGCAGGGGGCGGATACGAGCAGTACTTC.

The chain combines TRBV20-1 with TRBJ2-1; maybe TRBD2 (6 bases). V was trimmed by 6 bases and J by 3 bases, leaving 6 bases between them. This CDR3 is built from 11 residues. Germline V gene sequence: CDR1 DFQATT, CDR2 SNEGSKA (reference sequence). CDR3 in amino acids: CSAEGYNEQFF. Written as DNA, the CDR3 is TGCAGTGCGGAGGGCTACAATGAGCAGTTCTTC.

This clone appeared once. This rearrangement joins TRBV4-3 to TRBJ1-4, with a possible D match to TRBD1 (5 bases). Germline V gene data show CDR1 as LGHNA and CDR2 as YSLEER. Trimming stripped 0 bases from V and 8 bases from J, with 16 bases between. This CDR3 is 16 amino acids long. The CDR3 nucleotides are TGCGCCAGCAGCCAAGATTCTAGCGCAGGGAGCGAAAAACTGTTTTTT. Protein product: CASSQDSSAGSEKLFF.

The chain has TRBV14 and TRBJ1-2; 8 positions match TRBD1. V was clipped by 1 base and J by 3 bases; unmatched bases: 4. CDR1 and CDR2 (germline): SGHDN, FVKESK. The length of the CDR3 is 15 residues. CDR3 sequence: CASSQGTGMDYGYTF. Written as DNA, the CDR3 is TGTGCCAGCAGCCAAGGGACAGGGATGGACTATGGCTACACCTTC.

V gene TRBV13 combines with J gene TRBJ1-1; 10 bases agree with TRBD1. Germline lookup yields CDR1 PRHDT and CDR2 FYEKMQ (reference sequence). The CDR3 has 14 residues. Trimming at V came to 5 bases and at J to 5 bases, leaving 5 bases not matched to a gene. The chain's CDR3 is CASSARTGGTEAFF. CDR3 in DNA: TGTGCCAGCAGCGCCAGGACAGGGGGGACTGAAGCTTTCTTT.

The gene calls are TRBV7-2 and TRBJ2-3; 12 bases fit TRBD2. The CDR3 is 18 residues long. V lost 5 bases and J lost 0; bases outside the gene matches: 9. Per germline, CDR1 SGHTA and CDR2 FQGNSA. CDR3 residues: CASSLGLAGTPSTDTQYF. CDR3 nucleotide sequence: TGTGCCAGCAGCCTCGGACTAGCGGGGACACCTAGCACAGATACGCAGTATTTT.

The rearrangement links TRBV2 to TRBJ2-1; the D gene is possibly TRBD2 (7 bases). CDR1 and CDR2 from the germline V gene are SNHLY and FYNNEI. V dropped 7 bases and J dropped 9 bases, with 22 bases sitting between them. This CDR3 region has 15 residues. The CDR3, as DNA: TGTGCCAGCAAACCTCAAGGAGGGGGGGTAGGTGAGCAGTTCTTC. Its protein is CASKPQGGGVGEQFF.

The J gene is TRBJ2-5, the V gene TRBV5-1, with D perhaps matching TRBD2 (6 bases). The CDR3 is made up of 16 amino acids. The germline V gene encodes CDR1 SGHRS and CDR2 YFSETQ. V was shortened by 0 bases and J by 2 bases, with 14 bases between the two germline ends. The CDR3 protein is CASSLGTTGLQETQYF. The CDR3 region has the DNA TGCGCCAGCAGCTTGGGGACTACCGGCCTTCAAGAGACCCAGTACTTC.

This chain uses TRBV4-3 with TRBJ2-1; the D gene is possibly TRBD1 (5 bases). The V and J ends lost 1 base and 6 bases respectively, with 10 bases between them. CDR3 size: 14 residues. The germline V gene encodes CDR1 LGHNA and CDR2 YSLEER. As DNA, the CDR3 is TGCGCCAGCAGCCAAGGGATAGGGGTCAATGAGCAGTTCTTC. This translates into CASSQGIGVNEQFF.

In nucleotides, the CDR3 is TGCGCCAGCAGCGGCGGGCCGAACACTGAAGCTTTCTTT. This codes for CASSGGPNTEAFF. The rearrangement uses TRBV5-1 and TRBJ1-1; D remains unclear. Germline CDR1 and CDR2: SGHRS and YFSETQ. V was pared by 4 bases and J by 1 base, with 8 bases between. There are 13 residues in the CDR3.

The V gene is TRBV20-1, the J gene TRBJ1-2, with a tentative D call TRBD1 (5 bases). This CDR3 region has 11 residues. The V and J ends lost 6 bases and 7 bases respectively, with 12 bases between them. Germline values: CDR1 DFQATT, CDR2 SNEGSKA (reference sequence). CDR3 loop: CSADVRVGYTF. The CDR3 bases are TGCAGTGCAGATGTCAGGGTTGGCTACACCTTC.

This chain links TRBV29-1 with TRBJ2-5; 8 positions agree with TRBD1. The V gene end was trimmed by 4 bases and the J gene end by 2 bases; junction bases not matched to a gene: 3. The CDR3 is made up of 13 amino acids. Germline loops: CDR1 SQVTM, CDR2 ANQGSEA. In nucleotides, the CDR3 is TGCAGCGTTGCTCGGACAGGGCAAGAGACCCAGTACTTC. Its translation is CSVARTGQETQYF.

The chain couples TRBV19 to TRBJ2-7; 7 bases line up with TRBD1. After removal of 3 bases from V and 1 base from J, the junction contained 12 bases not matched to a gene. The CDR3 has 17 amino acids. From germline, CDR1 is LNHDA and CDR2 SQIVND (reference sequence). The CDR3 spells CASSISPPPGQSYEQYF. The CDR3 DNA reads TGTGCCAGTAGTATCTCCCCACCCCCGGGACAGTCCTACGAGCAGTACTTC.

This chain uses TRBV7-9 with TRBJ1-6, with TRBD1 as a possible D gene (5 bases). The length of the CDR3 is 15 residues. Trimming took off 3 bases at V and 6 bases at J, with 12 bases between the two ends. Germline-derived CDR1 and CDR2 are SEHNR and FQNEAQ (reference sequence). The CDR3 sequence: CASSLAGRLNSPLHF. In DNA form, the CDR3 reads TGTGCCAGCAGCTTGGCAGGGAGGCTTAATTCACCCCTCCACTTT.

There are a few counts of this clone. V usage is TRBV18 and J usage is TRBJ2-1; TRBD2 agrees at 14 bases. The germline CDR1 and CDR2 sequences are KGHSH and LQKENI. The CDR3 totals 15 residues. Trimming at V came to 6 bases and at J to 7 bases, leaving 5 bases not matched to a gene. The chain's CDR3 is CASSGLAGARNEQFF. Written as DNA, the CDR3 is TGTGCCAGCTCGGGACTAGCGGGGGCTCGGAATGAGCAGTTCTTC.

This clone occurred a few times. The chain joins TRBV2 to TRBJ1-5; 7 bases match TRBD1. The CDR3 runs to 15 residues. Germline V gives CDR1 SNHLY, CDR2 FYNNEI. V trimming: 5 bases; J trimming: 1 base; junction bases outside the gene matches: 5. CDR3 sequence: CASSRDSQSNQPQHF. The CDR3 nucleotides read TGTGCCAGCAGTCGGGACAGCCAAAGCAATCAGCCCCAGCATTTT.

The chain combines TRBV7-3 with TRBJ2-1; D is unresolved. The CDR3 consists of 13 residues. Trimming left V 5 bases short and J 12 bases short, with 17 bases between. CDR1 and CDR2 from the germline V gene are SGHTA and FQGTGA. The CDR3 is CASSLAGDVAQFF. The CDR3 region has the DNA TGTGCCAGCAGCCTTGCCGGAGATGTGGCGCAGTTCTTC.

This clone came up a few times. The chain combines TRBV6-1 with TRBJ1-5; D perhaps matches TRBD1 (5 bases). V lost 6 bases and J lost 4, with 10 bases in between. CDR1 MNHNS and CDR2 SASEGT come from the germline V gene. The CDR3 consists of 13 residues. DNA for the CDR3: TGTGCCAGCAGGGACATGACTAATCAGCCCCAGCATTTT. This sequence encodes CASRDMTNQPQHF.

The rearrangement joins TRBV4-3 to TRBJ1-5, with D possibly matching TRBD1 (6 bases). Germline V gene lookup returns CDR1 LGHNA and CDR2 YSLEER. V was clipped by 3 bases and J by 7 bases, with 19 bases between them. The CDR3 is made up of 16 amino acids. CDR3 residues: CASSQGHGTLIQPQHF. The CDR3 DNA follows: TGCGCCAGCAGCCAGGGTCACGGGACATTGATACAGCCCCAGCATTTT.

The gene calls are TRBV7-3 and TRBJ1-1; D uncertain. Germline assignment: CDR1 SGHTA and CDR2 FQGTGA. V lost 2 bases, J lost 0 bases, and 7 bases lay in between. The CDR3 loop spans 14 amino acids. CDR3 coding DNA: TGTGCCAGCAGCTTAGATGGAGTGAACACTGAAGCTTTCTTT. Its protein is CASSLDGVNTEAFF. The whole variable domain, remainder taken from reference TRBV7-3 and TRBJ1-1, is GAGVSQTPSNKVTEKGKYVELRCDPISGHTALYWYRQSLGQGPEFLIYFQGTGAADDSGLPNDRFFAVRPEGSVSTLKIQRTERGDSAVYLCASSLDGVNTEAFFGQGTRLTVV.

This clone was detected only once. This chain links TRBV6-5 with TRBJ2-7; 11 nucleotides align to TRBD1. The length of the CDR3 is 14 residues. Trimming at V came to 2 bases and at J to 6 bases, leaving 3 bases not matched to a gene. Germline-derived CDR1 and CDR2 are MNHEY and SVGAGI. CDR3 sequence reads: CASSYGGTGGEQYF. CDR3 nucleotides: TGTGCCAGCAGTTACGGCGGGACAGGGGGCGAGCAGTACTTC.